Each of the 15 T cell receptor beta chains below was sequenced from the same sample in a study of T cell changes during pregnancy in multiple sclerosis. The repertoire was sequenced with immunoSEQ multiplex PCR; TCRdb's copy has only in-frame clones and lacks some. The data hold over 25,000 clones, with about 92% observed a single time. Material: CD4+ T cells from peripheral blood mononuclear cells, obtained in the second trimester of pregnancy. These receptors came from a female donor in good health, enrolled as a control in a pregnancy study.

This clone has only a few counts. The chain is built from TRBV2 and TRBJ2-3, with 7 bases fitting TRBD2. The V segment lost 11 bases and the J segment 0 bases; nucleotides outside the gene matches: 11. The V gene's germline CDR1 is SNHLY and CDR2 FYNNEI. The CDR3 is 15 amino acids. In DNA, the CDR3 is TGTGCCGGGAGGGGCGGAACGGAGAGCACAGATACGCAGTATTTT. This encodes CAGRGGTESTDTQYF.

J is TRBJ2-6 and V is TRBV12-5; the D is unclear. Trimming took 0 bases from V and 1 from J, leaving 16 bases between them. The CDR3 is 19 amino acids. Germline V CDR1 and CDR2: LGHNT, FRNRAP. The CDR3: CASGLVLSGHRSGANVLTF. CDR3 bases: TGTGCTAGTGGTTTGGTACTATCGGGTCATAGATCTGGGGCCAACGTCCTGACTTTC.

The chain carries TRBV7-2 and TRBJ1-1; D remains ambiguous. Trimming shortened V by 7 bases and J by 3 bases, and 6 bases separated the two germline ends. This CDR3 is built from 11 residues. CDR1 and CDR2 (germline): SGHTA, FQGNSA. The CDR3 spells CASILYTEAFF. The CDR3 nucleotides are TGTGCCAGCATCCTTTACACTGAAGCTTTCTTT.

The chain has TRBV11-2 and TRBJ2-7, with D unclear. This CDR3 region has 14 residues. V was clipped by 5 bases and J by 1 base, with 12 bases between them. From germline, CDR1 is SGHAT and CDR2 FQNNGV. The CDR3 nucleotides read TGTGCCAGCAGCATTACCCAGGTTTCCTACGAGCAGTACTTC. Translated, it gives CASSITQVSYEQYF.

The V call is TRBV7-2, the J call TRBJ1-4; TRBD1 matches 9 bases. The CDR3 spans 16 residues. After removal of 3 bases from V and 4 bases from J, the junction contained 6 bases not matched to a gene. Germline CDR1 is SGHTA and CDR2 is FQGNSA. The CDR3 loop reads CASSLGMGQGNEKLFF. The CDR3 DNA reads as TGTGCCAGCAGCTTGGGGATGGGACAGGGTAATGAAAAACTGTTTTTT.

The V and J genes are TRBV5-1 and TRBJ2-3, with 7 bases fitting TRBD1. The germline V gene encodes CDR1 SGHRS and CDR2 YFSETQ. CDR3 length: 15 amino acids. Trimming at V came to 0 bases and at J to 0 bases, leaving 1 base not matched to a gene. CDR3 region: CASSLEGASTDTQYF. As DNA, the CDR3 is TGCGCCAGCAGCTTGGAGGGGGCCAGCACAGATACGCAGTATTTT. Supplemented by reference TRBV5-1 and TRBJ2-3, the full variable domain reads KAGVTQTPRYLIKTRGQQVTLSCSPISGHRSVSWYQQTPGQGLQFLFEYFSETQRNKGNFPGRFSGRQFSNSRSEMNVSTLELGDSALYLCASSLEGASTDTQYFGPGTRLTVL.

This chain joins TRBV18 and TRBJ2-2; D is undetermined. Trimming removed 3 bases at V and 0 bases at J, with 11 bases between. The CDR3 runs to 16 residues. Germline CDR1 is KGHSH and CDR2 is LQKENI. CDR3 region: CASSPEQRSNTGELFF. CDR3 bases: TGTGCCAGCTCACCTGAGCAGCGCTCGAACACCGGGGAGCTGTTTTTT.

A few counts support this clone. CDR3: CASSSSKGDRGLRADTQYF. CDR3 bases: TGTGCCAGCAGCTCCTCAAAGGGGGACAGGGGGCTTCGAGCAGATACGCAGTATTTT. This chain uses TRBV9 with TRBJ2-3; TRBD1 matches 12 bases. This CDR3 comprises 19 residues. Germline V gene sequence: CDR1 SGDLS, CDR2 YYNGEE. V was pared by 4 bases and J by 4 bases, with 16 bases of the junction left unmatched. The full variable domain, in which reference TRBV9 and TRBJ2-3 provide the parts outside the CDR3, is DSGVTQTPKHLITATGQRVTLRCSPRSGDLSVYWYQQSLDQGLQFLIQYYNGEERAKGNILERFSAQQFPDLHSELNLSSLELGDSALYFCASSSSKGDRGLRADTQYFGPGTRLTVL.

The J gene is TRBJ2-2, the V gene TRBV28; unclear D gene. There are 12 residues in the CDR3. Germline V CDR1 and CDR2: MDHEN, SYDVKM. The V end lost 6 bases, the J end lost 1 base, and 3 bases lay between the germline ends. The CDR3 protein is CASSRNTGELFF. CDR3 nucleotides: TGTGCCAGCAGCCGGAACACCGGGGAGCTGTTTTTT.

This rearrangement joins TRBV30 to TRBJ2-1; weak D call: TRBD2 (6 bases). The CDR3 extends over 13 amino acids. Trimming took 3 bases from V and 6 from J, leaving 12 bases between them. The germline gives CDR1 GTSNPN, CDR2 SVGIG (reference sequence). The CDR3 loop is CAWSSGPLNEQFF. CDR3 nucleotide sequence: TGTGCCTGGAGCAGCGGGCCCCTCAATGAGCAGTTCTTC.

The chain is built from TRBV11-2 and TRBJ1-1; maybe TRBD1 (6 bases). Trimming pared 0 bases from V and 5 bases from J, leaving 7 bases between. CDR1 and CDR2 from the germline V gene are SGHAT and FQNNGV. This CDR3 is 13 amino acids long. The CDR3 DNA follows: TGTGCCAGCAGCTTAGATAGGGGGACTGAAGCTTTCTTT. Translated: CASSLDRGTEAFF. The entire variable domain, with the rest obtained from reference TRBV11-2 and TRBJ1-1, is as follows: EAGVAQSPRYKIIEKRQSVAFWCNPISGHATLYWYQQILGQGPKLLIQFQNNGVVDDSQLPKDRFSAERLKGVDSTLKIQPAKLEDSAVYLCASSLDRGTEAFFGQGTRLTVV.

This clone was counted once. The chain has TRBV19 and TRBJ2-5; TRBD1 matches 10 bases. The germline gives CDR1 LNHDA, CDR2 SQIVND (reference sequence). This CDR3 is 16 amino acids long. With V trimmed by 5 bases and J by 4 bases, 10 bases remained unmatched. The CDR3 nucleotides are TGTGCCAGTAGTCCCCGGACAGGGGGAAGGGGAGAGACCCAGTACTTC. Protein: CASSPRTGGRGETQYF.

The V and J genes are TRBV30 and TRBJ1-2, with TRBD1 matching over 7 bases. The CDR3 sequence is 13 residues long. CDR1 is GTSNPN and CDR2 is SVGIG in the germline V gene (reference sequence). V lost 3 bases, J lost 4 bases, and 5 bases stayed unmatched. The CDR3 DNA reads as TGTGCCTGGAGGGGACAGAGAACCTATGGCTACACCTTC. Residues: CAWRGQRTYGYTF.

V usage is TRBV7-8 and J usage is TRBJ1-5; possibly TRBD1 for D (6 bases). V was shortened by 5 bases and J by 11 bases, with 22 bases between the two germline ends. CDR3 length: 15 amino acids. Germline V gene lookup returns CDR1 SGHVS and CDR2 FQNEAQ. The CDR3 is CASSTYRQATRTQHF. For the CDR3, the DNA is TGTGCCAGCAGCACCTACCGACAGGCGACTCGGACCCAGCATTTT.

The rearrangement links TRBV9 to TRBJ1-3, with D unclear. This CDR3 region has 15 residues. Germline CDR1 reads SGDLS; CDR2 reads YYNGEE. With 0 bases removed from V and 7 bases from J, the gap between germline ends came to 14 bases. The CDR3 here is CASSVGPGSGNTIYF. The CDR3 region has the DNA TGTGCCAGCAGCGTAGGCCCGGGATCCGGGAACACCATATATTTT.